Detailed here is one T cell receptor (beta chain). Patients of the Seattle cohort, enrolled during active infection, were followed longitudinally. This record belongs to a study of blood T cell repertoires in COVID-19. Study at large: The origin of the acute and convalescent COVID-19 samples was the United States, Italy and Spain. From T cells, B-cell-depleted T cells, or PBMCs came the material, which was cDNA or gDNA.

Per the study methods: The authors estimated nucleated cell counts from reference gene primer amplification. Generated by immunoSEQ multiplex PCR, the TCRdb table keeps only in-frame clones and is missing some. Clone size and the V and J calls come from that table; the DNA yielded D and trimming. The sample holds 450,000 or so clones, roughly 90% seen once. Germline V gene lookup returns CDR1 LNHDA and CDR2 SQIVND (reference sequence). J was trimmed by 7 bases and V by 0 bases; bases with no gene match: 6. The CDR3 runs to 15 residues. The chain has TRBV19 and TRBJ1-5; 7 nucleotides line up with TRBD1. Sequencing was done on a sample of peripheral blood. The TCR was taken from a woman aged 40-49 years with COVID-19, enrolled during active disease. This CDR3 reads CASSIEQGREQPQHF. The CDR3 DNA follows: TGTGCCAGTAGTATAGAACAGGGGCGAGAGCAGCCCCAGCATTTT.